Detailed here is one T cell receptor (beta chain). Its antigen is still unknown. The sample belongs to a study of T cell responses to AZD1222 COVID-19 vaccine. Across the study: Doses given second, at about 4 or about 12 weeks, were pooled. Findings of the study overall: Reports indicate that nearly half of spike-specific TCRs are directed at unmutated variant regions. The repertoires were collected only after the peak T cell response. Just a handful of people given AZD1222 tested seropositive at baseline.

Germline V gives CDR1 MNHNS, CDR2 SASEGT. The CDR3 length is 16 residues. Trimming cost V 3 bases and J 4 bases; bases outside gene matches: 8. Some clones are missing from TCRdb's copy, which holds only in-frame ones; the method was immunoSEQ multiplex PCR. The sample holds 100,000 to 120,000 clones; around nine tenths are singletons and the top ten take 2.5% to 3.5%. The sequenced sample was peripheral blood, obtained on day 0 of AZD1222 vaccination. The sequence was obtained from an adult in good health. The chain combines TRBV6-1 with TRBJ1-5, with 8 bases identical to TRBD1. CDR3 sequence reads: CASSENPGGTNQPQHF. The CDR3 bases are TGTGCCAGCAGTGAGAACCCAGGGGGCACTAATCAGCCCCAGCATTTT.